The 21 T cell receptor beta chains below were found in one sample sequenced in a study of blood T cell repertoires in COVID-19. Assay: immunoSEQ multiplex PCR; the TCRdb copy retains only in-frame clones and omits some. Of 250,000 to 300,000 clones listed, over 80% were seen once; the top ten hold 3.5% to 5.5%. Material: peripheral blood. The receptors shown here come from a man in his sixties who had recovered from COVID-19.

This sequence joins TRBV19 and TRBJ1-6, with 9 bases lining up with TRBD1. The J segment lost 13 bases and the V segment lost 4 bases, leaving 5 bases of the junction unmatched. Germline CDR1 LNHDA, CDR2 SQIVND (reference sequence). The CDR3 covers 13 residues. In nucleotides, the CDR3 is TGTGCCAGTAGTACGGGACAGGGCACCCCCCTCCACTTT. It translates to CASSTGQGTPLHF.

This sequence joins TRBV5-1 and TRBJ2-5, with D possibly being TRBD1 (6 bases). Germline V gene sequence: CDR1 SGHRS, CDR2 YFSETQ. The CDR3 contains 15 residues. V was pared by 0 bases and J by 3 bases, with 12 bases between. The CDR3 DNA follows: TGCGCCAGCAGCTTGGAGGGACACCTCAAAGAGACCCAGTACTTC. It specifies CASSLEGHLKETQYF.

This clone was picked up one time. This sequence joins TRBV5-1 and TRBJ2-3, with TRBD1 as a possible D gene (6 bases). The CDR3 is 16 amino acids. Trimming cost V 4 bases and J 2 bases, with 17 bases left between them. CDR1 is SGHRS, CDR2 YFSETQ, per germline. The DNA for the CDR3 is TGCGCCAGCAGCCCGGGACATAATAATCCCACAGATACGCAGTATTTT. This gives the protein CASSPGHNNPTDTQYF.

The chain joins TRBV13 to TRBJ2-1; D is perhaps TRBD1 (6 bases). This CDR3 is 14 amino acids long. Germline V CDR1 and CDR2: PRHDT, FYEKMQ (reference sequence). V lost 7 bases, J lost 6 bases, and 16 bases lay in between. The CDR3, as DNA: TGTGCCAGCAAACCCCTAGGACAGCGCAATGAGCAGTTCTTC. This gives the protein CASKPLGQRNEQFF. Full variable domain (rest looked up from reference TRBV13 and TRBJ2-1): AAGVIQSPRHLIKEKRETATLKCYPIPRHDTVYWYQQGPGQDPQFLISFYEKMQSDKGSIPDRFSAQQFSDYHSELNMSSLELGDSALYFCASKPLGQRNEQFFGPGTRLTVL.

The rearrangement joins TRBV24-1 to TRBJ2-1; 9 bases are shared with TRBD1. Trimming at V came to 3 bases and at J to 1 base, leaving 3 bases not matched to a gene. This CDR3 is built from 16 residues. Per the germline V gene, CDR1 is KGHDR and CDR2 is SFDVKD. The DNA of the CDR3 is TGTGCCACCAGTGATACCGGGACAGGGTCCTACAATGAGCAGTTCTTC. Encoded protein: CATSDTGTGSYNEQFF.

V gene TRBV5-5 combines with J gene TRBJ2-7; TRBD1 agrees at 12 bases. Germline V gene lookup returns CDR1 SGHKS and CDR2 YYEKEE (reference sequence). V gave up 4 bases and J gave up 3 bases; unmatched junction bases: 5. This CDR3 is 15 amino acids long. CDR3: CASSLGTGGFYEQYF. In DNA, the CDR3 is TGTGCCAGCAGCCTTGGGACAGGGGGCTTCTACGAGCAGTACTTC.

This clone was counted once. The V gene is TRBV5-6, the J gene TRBJ1-1; no firm D call. CDR3 length: 13 residues. Trimming pared 1 base from V and 7 bases from J, leaving 11 bases between. Germline V CDR1 and CDR2: SGHDT, YYEEEE. In DNA, the CDR3 is TGTGCCAGCAGCTTGCCCCCCCCAGGTGAAGCTTTCTTT. Translation: CASSLPPPGEAFF. Using reference TRBV5-6 and TRBJ1-1 for the parts outside the CDR3, the full variable domain is DAGVTQSPTHLIKTRGQQVTLRCSPKSGHDTVSWYQQALGQGPQFIFQYYEEEERQRGNFPDRFSGHQFPNYSSELNVNALLLGDSALYLCASSLPPPGEAFFGQGTRLTVV.

The rearrangement uses TRBV11-2 and TRBJ1-1, with a possible D match to TRBD1 (6 bases). The germline gives CDR1 SGHAT, CDR2 FQNNGV. This CDR3 contains 13 residues. Trimming took off 2 bases at V and 10 bases at J, with 14 bases between the two ends. CDR3 DNA: TGTGCCAGCAGCTTATCGGCAGGGGCGATAGCTTTCTTT. Its protein product is CASSLSAGAIAFF.

The chain couples TRBV6-5 to TRBJ2-5, with 8 bases that match TRBD2. This CDR3 is built from 13 residues. CDR1 MNHEY and CDR2 SVGAGI come from the germline V gene. The junction had 4 bases not matched to a gene; V was cut back by 6 bases and J by 4 bases. The CDR3 here is CASRSGSRETQYF. In nucleotides, the CDR3 is TGTGCCAGCAGGAGCGGGAGCAGAGAGACCCAGTACTTC.

This clone was seen a handful of times. The rearrangement links TRBV19 to TRBJ2-7; 9 nucleotides line up with TRBD1. The V segment lost 5 bases and the J segment 3 bases; nucleotides outside the gene matches: 8. The length of the CDR3 is 15 residues. The V gene's germline CDR1 is LNHDA and CDR2 SQIVND (reference sequence). CDR3 coding DNA: TGTGCCAGTAGTTCTTCCGGGACAGGGCTCTACGAGCAGTACTTC. Translated: CASSSSGTGLYEQYF.

The chain uses TRBV7-2 and TRBJ2-3; D might be TRBD1 (5 bases). This CDR3 is built from 12 residues. Trimming shortened V by 5 bases and J by 6 bases, and 9 bases separated the two germline ends. In germline, CDR1 is SGHTA, CDR2 FQGNSA. This CDR3 is CASSPAGDTQYF. CDR3 DNA sequence: TGTGCCAGCAGCCCAGCAGGGGATACGCAGTATTTT.

This chain uses TRBV7-2 with TRBJ1-2, with 7 bases matching TRBD1. The CDR3 runs 16 residues. With V trimmed by 5 bases and J by 7 bases, 16 bases remained unmatched. Germline lookup yields CDR1 SGHTA and CDR2 FQGNSA. CDR3 amino acids: CASSQTPRGKARGYTF. CDR3 DNA: TGTGCCAGCAGCCAGACCCCCAGGGGGAAGGCTCGTGGCTACACCTTC.

The J gene is TRBJ1-6, the V gene TRBV5-1; D unclear. CDR3 size: 17 residues. Germline CDR1 is SGHRS and CDR2 is YFSETQ. Trimming took 0 bases from V and 1 from J, leaving 11 bases between them. The DNA for the CDR3 is TGCGCCAGCAGCTTGGTCCCGGGGATGTCCTATAATTCACCCCTCCACTTT. Translation: CASSLVPGMSYNSPLHF.

The chain has TRBV7-8 and TRBJ2-2; 10 bases are shared with TRBD2. Germline trimming cut 3 bases from V and 4 bases from J; bases unmatched to any gene: 2. The CDR3 is 15 residues long. Germline CDR1 SGHVS, CDR2 FQNEAQ. The CDR3 region has the DNA TGTGCCAGCAGCTTCGAGCGGGGGGGCACCGGGGAGCTGTTTTTT. This codes for CASSFERGGTGELFF.

This clone has only a few counts. V usage is TRBV2 and J usage is TRBJ1-3, with 7 bases that match TRBD1. Per the germline V gene, CDR1 is SNHLY and CDR2 is FYNNEI. The junction had 3 bases not matched to a gene; V was cut back by 4 bases and J by 0 bases. The CDR3 covers 15 residues. The CDR3: CASSAGQSSGNTIYF. For the CDR3, the DNA is TGTGCCAGCAGTGCGGGACAGTCCTCTGGAAACACCATATATTTT.

The V gene is TRBV6-1, the J gene TRBJ2-7; D gene uncertain. The V end was cut by 3 bases, the J end by 1 base, with 7 bases between. The CDR3 runs 13 residues. Germline V lookup: CDR1 MNHNS, CDR2 SASEGT. In DNA, the CDR3 is TGTGCCAGCAGTGATACAAATTCCTACGAGCAGTACTTC. Translation gives CASSDTNSYEQYF.

This chain joins TRBV30 and TRBJ2-1; 7 bases align to TRBD2. Per the germline V gene, CDR1 is GTSNPN and CDR2 is SVGIG (reference sequence). V lost 4 bases, J lost 0 bases, and 9 bases stayed unmatched. CDR3 length: 16 amino acids. The CDR3 DNA reads TGTGCCTGGATGATCAAGCGGGGCAGCTCCTACAATGAGCAGTTCTTC. Translating gives CAWMIKRGSSYNEQFF.

The rearrangement uses TRBV18 and TRBJ2-7, with 7 bases lining up with TRBD1. This CDR3 is built from 13 residues. Trimming took 4 bases from V and 4 from J; bases not matched to a gene: 4. Germline V CDR1 and CDR2: KGHSH, LQKENI. The CDR3 coding sequence is TGTGCCAGCTCACTGGGACAGTCTTACGAGCAGTACTTC. Translation gives CASSLGQSYEQYF.

The chain links TRBV2 to TRBJ2-7, with 9 bases identical to TRBD1. The CDR3 contains 14 residues. CDR1 and CDR2 from the germline V gene are SNHLY and FYNNEI. J lost 3 bases, V lost 5 bases, and 5 bases had no gene match. In DNA, the CDR3 is TGTGCCAGCAGTAAACAGGGGGCAGGCTACGAGCAGTACTTC. Protein sequence: CASSKQGAGYEQYF.

The V call is TRBV9, the J call TRBJ1-5; D gene ambiguous. Trimming took 0 bases from V and 3 from J, leaving 7 bases between them. The CDR3 is 14 amino acids. Germline CDR1 SGDLS, CDR2 YYNGEE. This CDR3 reads CASSVDMINQPQHF. For the CDR3, the DNA is TGTGCCAGCAGCGTAGACATGATCAATCAGCCCCAGCATTTT.

This chain uses TRBV2 with TRBJ2-2; possibly TRBD1 for D (6 bases). The CDR3 runs to 15 residues. The germline CDR1 and CDR2 sequences are SNHLY and FYNNEI. V was pared by 8 bases and J by 3 bases, with 16 bases between. CDR3 amino acids: CASVLRQGYTGELFF. The DNA of the CDR3 is TGTGCCAGCGTCCTTCGTCAGGGGTACACCGGGGAGCTGTTTTTT.